This T cell receptor beta chain was captured in a study of immune evolution from preneoplasia to lung adenocarcinoma (dated by TCRdb to the early 2020s). Broadly, across the study: HLA loss of heterozygosity was found in approximately 7% of AIS, roughly 15% of MIA and under 40% of ADC lesions, and in no AAH lesions. Resected precursor lesions (AAH, AIS, MIA) and invasive adenocarcinomas were compared with paired morphologically normal lung tissue. The sample size was set by how many specimens were available, not by a prior power calculation. POLYSOLVER was used to infer Class I HLA alleles from exome data, and LOHHLA was used to detect allele-specific HLA loss. The immune data were integrated with whole exome sequencing and methylation data from the same cohort of nodules. The overall cohort comprised roughly 52 patients with pulmonary nodules who underwent surgical resection. TCR sequencing data came from a few dozen patients. According to the study, 90 to 130 samples went through TCR sequencing. Immune contexture across lung adenocarcinoma precursors and invasive adenocarcinoma was profiled using immune gene expression, TCR sequencing and multiplex immunofluorescence.

Using the immunoSEQ hsTCRbeta Kit, TCR beta CDR3 regions were sequenced from DNA. The authors' pipeline ran thus. TCR sequencing data were analysed with the ImmunoSEQ Analyzer. T cell clonality was calculated on productive rearrangements as 1 minus Pielou's evenness. T cell diversity was measured with the inverse Simpson index on productive templates. T cell density was expressed as TCR beta template counts normalized to usable DNA, with usable DNA estimated by amplifying and sequencing housekeeping genes. TCR metrics were compared across histologic stages using two-sided Kruskal-Wallis tests. TCRdb's version of the immuneACCESS table is confined to in-frame rearrangements and falls short of the full clone set. An unresolved V gene accounts for under half of the shortfall where checked; the remainder is of unknown origin. The V and J calls and clone size are taken from that table; D and trimming were inferred from the DNA. Within this sample are 6,500 to 8,500 clones, with about 81% of them counted one time only. The top ten constitute roughly 2.8% of the sample.

Study-level results and caveats: Because all patients were from Japan and China, applicability to Western populations was uncertain. The findings were based on association rather than direct causation, and larger cohorts with long-term follow-up and longitudinal biopsies were deemed needed. KRAS-mutant nodules showed the highest T cell clonality compared with EGFR-mutant or double wild-type lesions. Top T cell clone frequencies were highest in normal lung and appeared to decrease progressively from AAH through AIS, MIA and invasive adenocarcinoma. The highest clonality was observed in normal lung, whereas higher T cell density and diversity but lower clonality appeared to be present in later-stage lesions.

In the germline V gene, CDR1 corresponds to SGHDN and CDR2 to FVKESK. The CDR3 goes from the cysteine to the phenylalanine over 13 residues. Only the CDR3 DNA stays, 39 bases, in frame from base 1. A remark on this clone: Its specific antigen is unknown. Its ends do not fully match the called genes, so a read error is possible. Different DNA sequences within this sample yield the same CDR3.

Resection was performed on patients in Japan or China between 2014 and 2017. Histologic diagnosis of each case was confirmed independently by two lung cancer pathologists on H&E slides. To enrich premalignant or tumor cells for nucleic acid extraction, macro-dissection was performed after pathologic assessment. FFPE tissue was used for DNA isolation with the AllPrep DNA/RNA FFPE Kit. The sequence came from a person between 70 and 80 years old with lung adenocarcinoma. Sequenced input: FFPE minimally invasive lung adenocarcinoma tissue. This specimen's cell subset or site label, per the study, means: micro-invasive lung adenocarcinoma (MIA). The chain couples TRBV14 to TRBJ1-2, with the D gene too uncertain to name. The encoded CDR3 is CASSQDLNYGYTF. The nucleotides read TGTGCCAGCAGCCAAGATCTTAACTATGGCTACACCTTT.